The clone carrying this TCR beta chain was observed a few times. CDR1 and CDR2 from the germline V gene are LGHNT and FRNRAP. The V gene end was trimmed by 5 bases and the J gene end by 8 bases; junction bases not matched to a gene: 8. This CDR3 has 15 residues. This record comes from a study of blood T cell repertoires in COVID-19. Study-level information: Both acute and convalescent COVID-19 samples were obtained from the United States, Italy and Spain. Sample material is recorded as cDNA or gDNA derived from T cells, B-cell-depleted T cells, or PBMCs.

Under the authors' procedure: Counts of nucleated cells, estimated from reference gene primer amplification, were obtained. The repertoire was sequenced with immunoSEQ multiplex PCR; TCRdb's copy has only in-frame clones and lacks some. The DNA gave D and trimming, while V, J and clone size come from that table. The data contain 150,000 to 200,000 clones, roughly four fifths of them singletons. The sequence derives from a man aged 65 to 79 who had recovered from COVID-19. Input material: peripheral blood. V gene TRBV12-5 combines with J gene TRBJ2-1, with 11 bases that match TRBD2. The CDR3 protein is CASGEGTSGTDEQFF. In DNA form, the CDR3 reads TGTGCTAGTGGTGAGGGGACTAGCGGTACAGATGAGCAGTTCTTC.